This record covers a single T cell receptor beta chain. This sample was included in a study of blood T cell repertoires in COVID-19. Across the study: Italy, Spain and the United States were the sources of the convalescent and acute COVID-19 samples. Sample material is recorded as cDNA or gDNA derived from T cells, B-cell-depleted T cells, or PBMCs.

Assay used: immunoSEQ multiplex PCR; TCRdb lists only in-frame clones, some missing. Counted here are 200,000 to 250,000 clones, roughly 82% occurring once; the ten biggest clones make up 4.7%. The V segment lost 3 bases and the J segment 2 bases; nucleotides outside the gene matches: 7. Germline CDR1 SGHTA, CDR2 FQGNSA. The CDR3 is 16 residues long. The clonotype was recovered from a woman between 70 and 85 years old with acute or convalescent COVID-19. The gene calls are TRBV7-2 and TRBJ1-3; 7 nucleotides align to TRBD1. The sequencing input was peripheral blood. The DNA of the CDR3 is TGTGCCAGCAGCTTTATCGAGGGGGCGGCTGGAAACACCATATATTTT. Amino acid sequence: CASSFIEGAAGNTIYF.